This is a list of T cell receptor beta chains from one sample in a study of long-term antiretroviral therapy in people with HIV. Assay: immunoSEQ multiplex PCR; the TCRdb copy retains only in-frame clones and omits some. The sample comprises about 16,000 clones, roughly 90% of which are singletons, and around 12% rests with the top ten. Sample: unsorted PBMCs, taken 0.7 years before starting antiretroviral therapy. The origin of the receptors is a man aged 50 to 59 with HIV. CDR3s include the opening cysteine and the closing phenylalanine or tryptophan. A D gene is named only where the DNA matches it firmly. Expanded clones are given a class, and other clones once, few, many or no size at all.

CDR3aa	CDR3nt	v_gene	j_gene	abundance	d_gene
CASRQDYSGNTIYF	TGTGCCAGCAGGCAGGACTACTCTGGAAACACCATATATTTT	TRBV2	TRBJ1-3	NA	NA
CAWSQLTGSNQPQHF	TGTGCCTGGAGTCAACTGACAGGTAGCAATCAGCCCCAGCATTTT	TRBV30	TRBJ1-5	NA	NA
CASSLRGSNSPLHF	TGTGCCAGCAGCCTAAGGGGTTCAAATTCACCCCTCCACTTT	TRBV7-3	TRBJ1-6	NA	NA
CASSLEGTSYEQYF	TGTGCCAGCAGCTTAGAGGGGACTAGTTACGAGCAGTACTTC	TRBV11-3	TRBJ2-7	NA	TRBD2
CASSLAAGVPPETQYF	TGTGCCAGCAGCTTAGCCGCGGGAGTCCCCCCCGAGACCCAGTACTTC	TRBV7-2	TRBJ2-5	NA	TRBD2
CASSLDPPGLASNEQYF	TGCGCCAGCAGCTTGGATCCACCGGGACTAGCATCCAACGAGCAGTACTTC	TRBV5-1	TRBJ2-7	NA	TRBD2
CASSSRDRVPNEQYF	TGTGCCAGCAGTTCCCGAGACAGGGTGCCCAACGAGCAGTACTTC	TRBV27	TRBJ2-7	NA	TRBD1
CASSEYAARNEKLFF	TGTGCCAGCAGTGAGTATGCGGCCCGGAATGAAAAACTGTTTTTT	TRBV2	TRBJ1-4	NA	NA
CASSSAGGTEAFF	TGTGCCAGCAGCTCCGCAGGGGGCACTGAAGCTTTCTTT	TRBV7-3	TRBJ1-1	once	TRBD1
CASSTRATTDTQYF	TGTGCCAGCAGTACTCGGGCCACCACAGATACGCAGTATTTT	TRBV6-6	TRBJ2-3	NA	NA
CASSPGPNYEQYF	TGTGCCAGCAGCCCCGGACCCAACTACGAGCAGTACTTC	TRBV7-6	TRBJ2-7	NA	NA
CASSRDWENTEAFF	TGTGCCAGCAGCCGCGACTGGGAGAACACTGAAGCTTTCTTT	TRBV7-9	TRBJ1-1	NA	NA
CASSLGGGVFTDTQYF	TGTGCCAGCAGCTTGGGCGGGGGGGTTTTCACAGATACGCAGTATTTT	TRBV13	TRBJ2-3	NA	TRBD2
CAISESFGSLGETQYF	TGTGCCATCAGTGAGTCGTTTGGCAGTCTCGGGGAGACCCAGTACTTC	TRBV10-3	TRBJ2-5	NA	NA
CAISESSRDAYYSNQPQHF	TGTGCCATCAGTGAGTCGTCCAGGGATGCTTATTATAGCAATCAGCCCCAGCATTTT	TRBV10-3	TRBJ1-5	NA	NA
CASSVQTGLNTGELFF	TGTGCCAGCAGTGTTCAGACAGGCCTTAACACCGGGGAGCTGTTTTTT	TRBV6-1	TRBJ2-2	NA	NA
CATSRDRRDLTDTQYF	TGTGCCACCAGCAGAGATAGGCGGGACCTCACAGATACGCAGTATTTT	TRBV15	TRBJ2-3	NA	NA
CASSAPSGRTTTDTQYF	TGCGCCAGCAGCGCCCCCTCCGGGCGGACCACCACAGATACGCAGTATTTT	TRBV5-1	TRBJ2-3	NA	NA
CASSISGGTGEQYF	TGTGCCAGTAGTATTTCCGGGGGCACCGGCGAGCAGTACTTC	TRBV19	TRBJ2-7	NA	NA
CASSRLPGQGGYEQYF	TGCGCCAGCAGCCGCCTACCGGGACAGGGGGGGTACGAGCAGTACTTC	TRBV4-3	TRBJ2-7	NA	TRBD1
CASRLSGGETQYF	TGTGCCAGCAGGTTGTCCGGCGGGGAGACCCAGTACTTC	TRBV11-1	TRBJ2-5	NA	NA
CASSLAGGALNEKLFF	TGCGCCAGCAGCTTGGCAGGGGGGGCGCTTAATGAAAAACTGTTTTTT	TRBV5-1	TRBJ1-4	NA	TRBD1
CASQKGRGLGQETQYF	TGTGCCAGCCAAAAGGGACGCGGGTTGGGCCAAGAGACCCAGTACTTC	TRBV7-9	TRBJ2-5	NA	NA
CASSSGDTQYF	TGCGCCAGCAGCTCCGGAGATACGCAGTATTTT	TRBV5-1	TRBJ2-3	NA	NA